The source of this T cell receptor beta chain is a study of cytotoxic CD8 clonotypes in ibrutinib-treated CLL. Study summary: Productive templates averaged approximately 250,000 per sample, and productive rearrangements some 96,000.

Measured with immunoSEQ multiplex PCR; TCRdb has only the in-frame clones, and not every one. This table holds around 140,000 clones, approximately 80% found once. V dropped 4 bases and J dropped 9; count of bases not matched to a gene: 5. Germline V gene lookup returns CDR1 SGHDT and CDR2 YYEEEE. CDR3 size: 14 residues. V gene TRBV5-6 combines with J gene TRBJ2-1, with 12 bases lining up with TRBD1. The TCR originated in a human donor with chronic lymphocytic leukemia. This specimen consisted of PBMCs, obtained after 24 months of ibrutinib treatment. The CDR3 region is CASSLGTGGGEQFF. In DNA form, the CDR3 reads TGTGCCAGCAGCCTGGGGACAGGGGGCGGTGAGCAGTTCTTC.